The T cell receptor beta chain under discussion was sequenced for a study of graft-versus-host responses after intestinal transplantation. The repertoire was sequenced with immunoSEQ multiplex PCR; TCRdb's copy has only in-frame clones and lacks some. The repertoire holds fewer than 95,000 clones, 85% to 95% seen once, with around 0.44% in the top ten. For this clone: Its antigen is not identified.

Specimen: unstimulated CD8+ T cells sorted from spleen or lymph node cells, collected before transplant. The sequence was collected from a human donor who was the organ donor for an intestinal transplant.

For the CDR3, the DNA is TGTGCCAGCAGCTTAACAGGGGCAGATACGCAGTATTTT. It yields the protein CASSLTGADTQYF. This chain connects TRBV13 to TRBJ2-3; 7 nucleotides agree with TRBD1. CDR1 and CDR2 (germline): PRHDT, FYEKMQ (reference sequence). CDR3 length: 13 residues. J lost 4 bases, V lost 2 bases, and 0 bases had no gene match.